This TCR beta chain was obtained from a study of T cells in Graves' hyperthyroidism and ophthalmopathy. Germline CDR1 is SGDLS and CDR2 is YYNGEE. The CDR3 loop spans 14 amino acids. Study-wide points: Ophthalmopathy and stable hyperthyroidism were told apart by a 13 V-J model.

This clonotype has a count of ten or more. The antigen remains undetermined. A read error may account for a junction end that differs from germline. The CDR3 regions of TCR beta were amplified from RNA transcripts. The study used the HTBI primer set for a first-round RT-PCR of the TCR CDR3. TCRdb independently ran MiXCR on the multiplex PCR reads; one entry per CDR3 protein. The sample has roughly 560,000 distinct CDR3 sequences, roughly 14% seen once. This chain uses TRBV9 with TRBJ2-7; no clear D gene. The specimen was blood. The sequence derives from a woman aged 40 to 50 with Graves' ophthalmopathy. The CDR3: CAGSAYRSSYEQYF. The CDR3, as DNA: TGTGCCGGCAGCGCGTATAGGAGCTCCTACGAGCAGTACTTC. Full variable domain (rest looked up from reference TRBV9 and TRBJ2-7): DSGVTQTPKHLITATGQRVTLRCSPRSGDLSVYWYQQSLDQGLQFLIQYYNGEERAKGNILERFSAQQFPDLHSELNLSSLELGDSALYFCAGSAYRSSYEQYFGPGTRLTVT.